A selection of T cell receptor beta chains follows, all from one sample in a study of blood T cell repertoires in COVID-19. Assay: immunoSEQ multiplex PCR; the TCRdb copy retains only in-frame clones and omits some. This table has roughly 100,000 clones, more than 75% appearing once. The material sequenced was peripheral blood. The receptor source for this set is a man in his 60s with active or convalescent COVID-19. CDR3s include the opening cysteine and the closing phenylalanine or tryptophan. The order of the fields is V gene, J gene, clone size, D gene, CDR3 DNA, CDR3 protein. D genes are given only for firm matches. Expanded clones get a size class; other rows say once, few or many, or leave the size out.

v_gene: TRBV6-5; j_gene: TRBJ2-5; abundance: once; d_gene: TRBD2; CDR3nt: TGTGCCAGCAGCCTACTAGCGGGCGAGACCCAGTACTTC; CDR3aa: CASSLLAGETQYF
v_gene: TRBV29-1; j_gene: TRBJ2-5; abundance: NA; d_gene: TRBD1; CDR3nt: TGCAGCGTTGTTAACAGGGGGCTAGTAGAGACCCAGTACTTC; CDR3aa: CSVVNRGLVETQYF
v_gene: TRBV12-5; j_gene: TRBJ1-5; abundance: NA; d_gene: NA; CDR3nt: TGTGCTAGTGGTTTGGACAGGGATAGCAATCAGCCCCAGCATTTT; CDR3aa: CASGLDRDSNQPQHF
v_gene: TRBV4-3; j_gene: TRBJ1-2; abundance: few; d_gene: NA; CDR3nt: TGCGCCAGCAGCCAAGATCTGCTTTTTACAAACTATGGCTACACCTTC; CDR3aa: CASSQDLLFTNYGYTF
v_gene: TRBV11-2; j_gene: TRBJ1-6; abundance: NA; d_gene: NA; CDR3nt: TGTGCCAGCAGCTTAGGACAGACCTTTAATTCACCCCTCCACTTT; CDR3aa: CASSLGQTFNSPLHF
v_gene: TRBV11-2; j_gene: TRBJ1-1; abundance: NA; d_gene: TRBD1; CDR3nt: TGTGCCAGCAGCACCCGACAGGGTCGAACTGAAGCTTTCTTT; CDR3aa: CASSTRQGRTEAFF
v_gene: TRBV20-1; j_gene: TRBJ2-3; abundance: once; d_gene: NA; CDR3nt: TGCAGCCGATATCTAACAGATACGCAGTATTTT; CDR3aa: CSRYLTDTQYF
v_gene: TRBV7-2; j_gene: TRBJ1-1; abundance: NA; d_gene: TRBD1; CDR3nt: TGTGCCAGCAGCTTGGTGACAGGGGCGAACACTGAAGCTTTCTTT; CDR3aa: CASSLVTGANTEAFF
v_gene: TRBV9; j_gene: TRBJ2-2; abundance: NA; d_gene: TRBD2; CDR3nt: TGTGCCAGCAGCGTAGCTGAACTAGCGTGGGGGACTGGGGAGCTGTTTTTT; CDR3aa: CASSVAELAWGTGELFF
v_gene: TRBV19; j_gene: TRBJ2-2; abundance: NA; d_gene: NA; CDR3nt: TGTGCCAGTAGTCAAGCGGCCGGGGAGCTGTTTTTT; CDR3aa: CASSQAAGELFF
v_gene: TRBV7-9; j_gene: TRBJ2-1; abundance: once; d_gene: TRBD2; CDR3nt: TGTGCCAGCAGCTTAGTTGCGGGAGTGGTGAATGAGCAGTTCTTC; CDR3aa: CASSLVAGVVNEQFF
v_gene: TRBV9; j_gene: TRBJ2-5; abundance: NA; d_gene: NA; CDR3nt: TGTGCCAGCAGCGTAGGACCAACCGGGGAGACCCAGTACTTC; CDR3aa: CASSVGPTGETQYF
v_gene: TRBV7-9; j_gene: TRBJ1-2; abundance: NA; d_gene: NA; CDR3nt: TGTGCCAGCAGCTTCGTACAGGGCTATGGCTACACCTTC; CDR3aa: CASSFVQGYGYTF
v_gene: TRBV7-6; j_gene: TRBJ2-3; abundance: few; d_gene: NA; CDR3nt: TGTGCCAGCAGCCCCGGCGGGGCTAGCACGTCCGCTACGCAGTATTTT; CDR3aa: CASSPGGASTSATQYF